This T cell receptor (beta chain) is drawn from a study of blood T cell repertoires in COVID-19. Original data processing: Nucleated cell counts were estimated from reference gene primer amplification. Assay used: immunoSEQ multiplex PCR; TCRdb lists only in-frame clones, some missing. V and J calls and clone size are given by that table; D and trimming were obtained from the DNA. The sample holds about 380,000 clones, approximately 77% seen once. The CDR3 contains 11 residues. Trimming took 1 base from V and 9 from J, leaving 6 bases between them. Germline V CDR1 and CDR2: MDHEN, SYDVKM. The origin of this receptor is a human donor with acute or convalescent COVID-19. The donor label of this sample is uncertain. The chain is built from TRBV28 and TRBJ2-5; D is ambiguous. Sequenced sample: peripheral blood. The CDR3 sequence is CASSLYEAQYF. In DNA form, the CDR3 reads TGTGCCAGCAGTTTATATGAGGCCCAGTACTTC.